Presented here are 29 T cell receptor beta chains from one specimen sequenced in a study of blood T cell repertoires in COVID-19. Generated by immunoSEQ multiplex PCR, the TCRdb table keeps only in-frame clones and is missing some. The sample comprises 30,000 to 40,000 clones, about 88% of which are singletons, and 2% to 2.5% rests with the top ten. Sequences were obtained from peripheral blood. The receptors were gathered from a human donor in a cohort sampled during active COVID-19.

The V and J genes are TRBV2 and TRBJ2-5, with D tentatively TRBD2 (6 bases). This CDR3 comprises 12 residues. Germline V gene data show CDR1 as SNHLY and CDR2 as FYNNEI. V shed 3 bases and J shed 4 bases, with 6 bases lying between them. The CDR3 nucleotides are TGTGCCAGCAGTGAGGAGGGAGAGACCCAGTACTTC. This encodes CASSEEGETQYF.

The rearrangement links TRBV18 to TRBJ2-7; tentatively, D is TRBD2 (5 bases). Germline values: CDR1 KGHSH, CDR2 LQKENI. The CDR3 sequence is 15 residues long. Between the trimmed V and J ends, which lost 2 bases and 5 bases, there was a span of 16 bases. CDR3 sequence (DNA): TGTGCCAGCTCACCAAGAGGGTCTTCAAATAACGAGCAGTACTTC. Its protein product is CASSPRGSSNNEQYF.

The chain recombines TRBV5-1 with TRBJ2-2; possibly TRBD2 for D (5 bases). CDR1 is SGHRS and CDR2 is YFSETQ in the germline V gene. The CDR3 totals 15 residues. Trimming cost V 4 bases and J 5 bases, with 15 bases left between them. The CDR3 sequence: CASSPVGGQTGELFF. CDR3 DNA sequence: TGCGCCAGCAGCCCCGTTGGAGGTCAAACCGGGGAGCTGTTTTTT. The full variable domain, in which reference TRBV5-1 and TRBJ2-2 provide the parts outside the CDR3, is KAGVTQTPRYLIKTRGQQVTLSCSPISGHRSVSWYQQTPGQGLQFLFEYFSETQRNKGNFPGRFSGRQFSNSRSEMNVSTLELGDSALYLCASSPVGGQTGELFFGEGSRLTVL.

The chain couples TRBV9 to TRBJ2-1, with D maybe TRBD2 (6 bases). Germline-derived CDR1 and CDR2 are SGDLS and YYNGEE. Trimming pared 4 bases from V and 0 bases from J, leaving 14 bases between. The CDR3 sequence is 16 residues long. This CDR3 reads CASSRSGTFSYNEQFF. The CDR3 DNA reads as TGTGCCAGCAGCCGGTCGGGGACTTTCTCCTACAATGAGCAGTTCTTC.

The chain links TRBV28 to TRBJ2-7; 11 positions match TRBD1. Trimming at V came to 5 bases and at J to 3 bases, leaving 9 bases not matched to a gene. Looked up from germline, CDR1 is MDHEN and CDR2 is SYDVKM. The CDR3 covers 16 residues. CDR3 DNA sequence: TGTGCCAGCAGTATCCCCGGGACAGGGGGTTTCTACGAGCAGTACTTC. It is translated as CASSIPGTGGFYEQYF.

This rearrangement joins TRBV5-6 to TRBJ1-2; D perhaps matches TRBD1 (5 bases). Trimming removed 4 bases from V and 8 bases from J, with 12 bases in between. Germline CDR1 and CDR2: SGHDT and YYEEEE. CDR3 length equals 12 residues. The CDR3 region has the DNA TGTGCCAGCAGCGTAGGGGCGAGCGGCTACACCTTC. It specifies CASSVGASGYTF.

The V call is TRBV10-3, the J call TRBJ2-1, with 9 positions matching TRBD1. The CDR3 has 15 residues. J was trimmed by 4 bases and V by 4 bases; bases with no gene match: 5. CDR1 and CDR2 (germline): ENHRY, SYGVKD. For the CDR3, the DNA is TGTGCCATCAGTGGACAGGGGGTCTATTACAATGAGCAGTTCTTC. Protein sequence: CAISGQGVYYNEQFF.

This sequence joins TRBV5-6 and TRBJ2-6; D unresolved. This CDR3 has 15 residues. Germline V gene lookup returns CDR1 SGHDT and CDR2 YYEEEE. Trimming removed 5 bases at V and 1 base at J, with 10 bases between. The CDR3 DNA sequence: TGTGCCAGCAGTCTATACAGATCTGGGGCCAACGTCCTGACTTTC. Its protein product is CASSLYRSGANVLTF.

The chain combines TRBV6-5 with TRBJ2-4; 7 bases align to TRBD1. The CDR3 loop spans 15 amino acids. The germline gives CDR1 MNHEY, CDR2 SVGAGI. The junction had 7 bases not matched to a gene; V was cut back by 8 bases and J by 0 bases. DNA of the CDR3: TGTGCCAGCGCTGGGACAGTCCTAGCCAAAAACATTCAGTACTTC. Amino acids: CASAGTVLAKNIQYF.

The chain has TRBV27 and TRBJ1-1; unclear D gene. This CDR3 contains 13 residues. The germline CDR1 and CDR2 sequences are MNHEY and SMNVEV (reference sequence). V was clipped by 2 bases and J by 4 bases, with 8 bases between them. The CDR3 sequence is CASSLREGTEAFF. Written as DNA, the CDR3 is TGTGCCAGCAGTTTAAGGGAGGGCACTGAAGCTTTCTTT.

V gene TRBV7-9 combines with J gene TRBJ1-1, with 8 bases aligning to TRBD1. Germline CDR1 reads SEHNR; CDR2 reads FQNEAQ (reference sequence). V was clipped by 4 bases and J by 1 base; unmatched bases: 2. This CDR3 spans 14 amino acids. CDR3 amino acids: CASSSGQANTEAFF. DNA of the CDR3: TGTGCCAGCAGCTCGGGACAGGCGAACACTGAAGCTTTCTTT.

This clone occurred a few times. The V gene is TRBV11-2, the J gene TRBJ1-5; D is perhaps TRBD1 (6 bases). Germline V gene data show CDR1 as SGHAT and CDR2 as FQNNGV. The V and J ends lost 4 bases and 1 base respectively, with 8 bases between them. The length of the CDR3 is 14 residues. The CDR3 spells CASSSGVSNQPQHF. The CDR3 DNA reads as TGTGCCAGCAGCTCAGGGGTGAGCAATCAGCCCCAGCATTTT.

The chain joins TRBV11-2 to TRBJ1-2, with D perhaps matching TRBD1 (6 bases). CDR1 SGHAT and CDR2 FQNNGV come from the germline V gene. V lost 4 bases and J lost 1, with 13 bases in between. The CDR3 has 15 residues. The CDR3 region has the DNA TGTGCCAGCAGCTCTTACAGGGAGGGTAACTATGGCTACACCTTC. Translating it yields CASSSYREGNYGYTF.

The rearrangement joins TRBV5-1 to TRBJ2-7, with 10 bases matching TRBD2. In germline, CDR1 is SGHRS, CDR2 YFSETQ. J gave up 2 bases and V 0 bases, and 5 bases lay outside the gene matches. CDR3 length: 16 amino acids. The CDR3 region is CASSLAGTSDPYEQYF. CDR3 DNA sequence: TGCGCCAGCAGCTTGGCCGGGACTAGCGATCCCTACGAGCAGTACTTC.

This clone rates as medium-sized. The chain uses TRBV27 and TRBJ2-7, with 7 nucleotides matching TRBD1. V lost 3 bases to trimming and J lost 2 bases; unmatched junction nucleotides: 10. The germline CDR1 and CDR2 sequences are MNHEY and SMNVEV (reference sequence). CDR3 length: 16 amino acids. The CDR3 sequence: CASSFGETGYPYEQYF. CDR3 nucleotide sequence: TGTGCCAGCAGTTTTGGGGAGACAGGGTACCCCTACGAGCAGTACTTC.

The chain has TRBV25-1 and TRBJ2-7; D is ambiguous. Germline V gives CDR1 MGHDK, CDR2 SYGVNS. Trimming took 3 bases from V and 6 from J, leaving 15 bases between them. CDR3 size: 14 residues. CDR3 nucleotides: TGTGCCAGCAGTGACCAGACAAATCTGGGCGAGCAGTACTTC. Translation gives CASSDQTNLGEQYF.

J is TRBJ1-2 and V is TRBV2, with D perhaps matching TRBD1 (6 bases). Trimming cost V 6 bases and J 1 base, with 9 bases left between them. The CDR3 spans 13 residues. Germline values: CDR1 SNHLY, CDR2 FYNNEI. The CDR3 is CASSTQGNYGYTF. CDR3 bases: TGTGCCAGCAGCACACAGGGTAACTATGGCTACACCTTC. The complete variable domain, with remaining parts taken from reference TRBV2 and TRBJ1-2, reads EPEVTQTPSHQVTQMGQEVILRCVPISNHLYFYWYRQILGQKVEFLVSFYNNEISEKSEIFDDQFSVERPDGSNFTLKIRSTKLEDSAMYFCASSTQGNYGYTFGSGTRLTVV.

The chain links TRBV7-9 to TRBJ2-3, with a tentative D call TRBD2 (5 bases). The CDR3 runs to 15 residues. Germline V gene sequence: CDR1 SEHNR, CDR2 FQNEAQ (reference sequence). V was pared by 5 bases and J by 6 bases, with 18 bases between. The CDR3 sequence: CASSHQDSWEDTQYF. DNA of the CDR3: TGTGCCAGCAGCCACCAGGACTCTTGGGAGGATACGCAGTATTTT.

The chain uses TRBV6-5 and TRBJ2-5; D is perhaps TRBD2 (6 bases). Germline lookup yields CDR1 MNHEY and CDR2 SVGAGI. The ends were cut back, 5 bases at V and 1 base at J, with 8 bases in the middle. This CDR3 spans 13 amino acids. CDR3 sequence reads: CASSRGVQETQYF. CDR3 nucleotide sequence: TGTGCCAGCAGTCGCGGGGTCCAAGAGACCCAGTACTTC.

Only one count was recorded for this clone. The chain employs TRBV27 and TRBJ2-7; 8 bases map to TRBD2. Germline CDR1 reads MNHEY; CDR2 reads SMNVEV (reference sequence). V shed 6 bases, J shed 1 base, and the junction held 5 bases outside the gene matches. The length of the CDR3 is 14 residues. The CDR3 DNA reads as TGTGCCAGCAGCACCGGGACTAGTTCCTACGAGCAGTACTTC. It codes for CASSTGTSSYEQYF.

This rearrangement joins TRBV5-1 to TRBJ1-4; D is undetermined. V lost 2 bases, J lost 0 bases, and 14 bases lay in between. Per germline, CDR1 SGHRS and CDR2 YFSETQ. The CDR3 extends over 17 amino acids. The CDR3 protein is CASSLRGVGATNEKLFF. As DNA, the CDR3 is TGCGCCAGCAGCTTACGGGGAGTGGGAGCAACTAATGAAAAACTGTTTTTT. Full variable domain (outside the CDR3, taken from reference TRBV5-1 and TRBJ1-4): KAGVTQTPRYLIKTRGQQVTLSCSPISGHRSVSWYQQTPGQGLQFLFEYFSETQRNKGNFPGRFSGRQFSNSRSEMNVSTLELGDSALYLCASSLRGVGATNEKLFFGSGTQLSVL.

V is TRBV7-6 and J is TRBJ2-3, with TRBD2 identical over 10 bases. The V and J ends lost 1 base and 0 bases, in that order; junction bases with no gene match: 7. Germline-derived CDR1 and CDR2 are SGHVS and FNYEAQ. The CDR3 consists of 18 residues. In nucleotides, the CDR3 is TGTGCCAGCAGCTTAGGGGTTAGCGGGGGGCTCAGCACAGATACGCAGTATTTT. Encoded protein: CASSLGVSGGLSTDTQYF.

J is TRBJ2-3 and V is TRBV3-1 (or the pseudogene TRBV3-2); 10 bases fit TRBD2. J was trimmed by 4 bases and V by 4 bases; bases with no gene match: 11. The germline V gene has CDR1 LGHDT and CDR2 YNNKEL (reference sequence). This CDR3 is 17 amino acids long. In DNA, the CDR3 is TGTGCCAGCAGCCGCCGGACTAGCGGCGTTGGGGCAGATACGCAGTATTTT. It encodes CASSRRTSGVGADTQYF.

This sequence joins TRBV6-2 or TRBV6-3 and TRBJ2-7, with D uncertain. The CDR3 runs 11 residues. Per germline, CDR1 MNHEY and CDR2 SVGEGT. The V and J ends lost 5 bases and 1 base respectively, with 3 bases between them. CDR3 protein: CASSPSYEQYF. DNA of the CDR3: TGTGCCAGCAGTCCATCCTACGAGCAGTACTTC.

The chain has TRBV6-4 and TRBJ1-1; 7 bases map to TRBD1. CDR3 size: 13 residues. V lost 7 bases and J lost 0; bases outside the gene matches: 2. CDR1 MRHNA and CDR2 SNTAGT come from the germline V gene. The CDR3 bases are TGTGCCAGCAAACAGGGGTTGAACACTGAAGCTTTCTTT. Residues: CASKQGLNTEAFF.

This chain uses TRBV5-1 with TRBJ2-7; TRBD2 aligns across 11 bases. The germline gives CDR1 SGHRS, CDR2 YFSETQ. CDR3 length: 15 residues. V lost 5 bases and J lost 2; bases outside the gene matches: 6. The CDR3 DNA reads TGCGCCAGCAGGGTAGCGGGGGGGTCTCCCTACGAGCAGTACTTC. Its translation: CASRVAGGSPYEQYF.

This chain connects TRBV5-1 to TRBJ2-7, with 7 bases matching TRBD1. CDR3 length equals 16 residues. Germline V gives CDR1 SGHRS, CDR2 YFSETQ. V dropped 1 base and J dropped 4; count of bases not matched to a gene: 11. The CDR3 DNA reads TGCGCCAGCAGCTTGACGACAGGGTATCTAATTTACGAGCAGTACTTC. It translates to CASSLTTGYLIYEQYF.

The gene calls are TRBV18 and TRBJ1-4; 7 bases agree with TRBD1. CDR1 is KGHSH and CDR2 is LQKENI in the germline V gene. V lost 6 bases to trimming and J lost 5 bases; unmatched junction nucleotides: 9. CDR3 size: 15 residues. DNA for the CDR3: TGTGCCAGCTCCCAGGACAGGTCAAGGAATGAAAAACTGTTTTTT. Translated: CASSQDRSRNEKLFF.

This clone was counted once. The gene calls are TRBV6-5 and TRBJ2-5; weak D call: TRBD2 (6 bases). The CDR3 runs to 13 residues. Germline V gene sequence: CDR1 MNHEY, CDR2 SVGAGI. Trimming shortened V by 7 bases and J by 5 bases, and 14 bases separated the two germline ends. The CDR3 DNA sequence: TGTGCCAGCACCGCTGGGGGGACGGAGACCCAGTACTTC. As protein: CASTAGGTETQYF.